Sequencing of this T cell receptor beta chain was carried out in a study of T-cell reconstitution after alpha-beta-depleted transplantation in children. Library preparation (for TCRbeta) was performed with unique molecular identifiers. TCRdb analysed the PCR reads with MiXCR anew, one entry per CDR3 protein. Of a few hundred thousand distinct CDR3 sequences in the sample, over 10% are singletons; the top ten hold around 2.2%. As concerns this clonotype: Its antigen is unidentified.

Unmatched junction bases numbered 9, after V lost 6 bases and J lost 0 bases. CDR3 length: 15 residues. Germline lookup yields CDR1 DFQATT and CDR2 SNEGSKA (reference sequence). Study-level results: The main origin of T-cell counts and diversity one year after transplant was newly produced T cells. Several hundred rapidly expanded clones from non-depleted graft cells reportedly supplied alpha-beta T cells about two months post-transplant. TCRbeta diversity was high at day 60 in some patients (a result of surviving recipient T cells and thymic progenitors).

The sample in question was PBMCs, mostly from graft donor cells, obtained 360 days after TCRalphabeta/CD19-depleted stem cell transplant. The sequence was collected from a male patient aged 10 to 17 who had a stem cell transplant for acute myeloid leukemia, so the T cells may come from the graft donor. This chain connects TRBV20-1 to TRBJ2-7; 9 bases line up with TRBD2. This CDR3 reads CSATRAGGVSYEQYF. The DNA of the CDR3 is TGCAGTGCGACGAGGGCGGGAGGGGTCTCCTACGAGCAGTACTTC.